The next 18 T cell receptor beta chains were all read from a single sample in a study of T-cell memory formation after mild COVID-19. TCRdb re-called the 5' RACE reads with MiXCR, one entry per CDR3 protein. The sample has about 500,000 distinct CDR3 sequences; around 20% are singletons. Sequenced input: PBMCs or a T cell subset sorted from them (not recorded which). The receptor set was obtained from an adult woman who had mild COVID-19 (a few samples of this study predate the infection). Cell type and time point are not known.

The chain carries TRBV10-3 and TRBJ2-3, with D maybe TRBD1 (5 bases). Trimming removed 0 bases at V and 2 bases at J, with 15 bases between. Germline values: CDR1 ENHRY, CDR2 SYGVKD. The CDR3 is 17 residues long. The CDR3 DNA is TGTGCCATCAGTGAGTCGGGGCTACCTCCCTCCACAGATACGCAGTATTTT. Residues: CAISESGLPPSTDTQYF.

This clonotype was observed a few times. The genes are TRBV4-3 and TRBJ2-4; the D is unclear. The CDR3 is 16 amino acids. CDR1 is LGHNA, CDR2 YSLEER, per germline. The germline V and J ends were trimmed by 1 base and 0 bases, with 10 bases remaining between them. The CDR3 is CASSQASPSAKNIQYF. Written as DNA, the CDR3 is TGCGCCAGCAGCCAAGCGAGTCCATCAGCCAAAAACATTCAGTACTTC.

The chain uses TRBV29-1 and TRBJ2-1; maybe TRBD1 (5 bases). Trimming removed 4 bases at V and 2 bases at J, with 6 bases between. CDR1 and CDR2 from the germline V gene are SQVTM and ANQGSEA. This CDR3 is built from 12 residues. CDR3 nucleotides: TGCAGCGTTGGCAGGGCCTACAATGAGCAGTTCTTC. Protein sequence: CSVGRAYNEQFF.

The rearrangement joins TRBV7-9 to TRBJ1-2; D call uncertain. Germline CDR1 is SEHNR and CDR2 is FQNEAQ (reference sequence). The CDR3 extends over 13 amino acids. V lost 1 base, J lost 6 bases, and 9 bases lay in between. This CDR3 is CASSLEAGHGYTF. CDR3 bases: TGTGCCAGCAGCTTAGAGGCGGGCCATGGCTACACCTTC.

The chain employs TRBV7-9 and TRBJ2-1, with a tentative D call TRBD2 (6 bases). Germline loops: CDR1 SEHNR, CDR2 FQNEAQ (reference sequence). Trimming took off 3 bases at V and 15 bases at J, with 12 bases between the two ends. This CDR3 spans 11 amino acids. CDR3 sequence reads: CASSFWGGGFF. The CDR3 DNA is TGTGCCAGCAGCTTTTGGGGAGGTGGGTTCTTC.

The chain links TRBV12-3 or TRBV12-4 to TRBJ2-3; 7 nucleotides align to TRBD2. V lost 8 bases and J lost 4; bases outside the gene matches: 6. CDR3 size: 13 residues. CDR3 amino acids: CASRLTSSDTQYF. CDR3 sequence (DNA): TGTGCCAGCCGCCTGACTAGCTCAGATACGCAGTATTTT.

The CDR3, as DNA: TGTGCCAGCTCCCGCAGGGGAGACGCAGCTAATGAAAAACTGTTTTTT. This gives the protein CASSRRGDAANEKLFF. The V gene is TRBV9, the J gene TRBJ1-4, with D tentatively TRBD1 (6 bases). The CDR3 runs 16 residues. Germline CDR1 is SGDLS and CDR2 is YYNGEE. V was clipped by 7 bases and J by 3 bases, with 19 bases between them.

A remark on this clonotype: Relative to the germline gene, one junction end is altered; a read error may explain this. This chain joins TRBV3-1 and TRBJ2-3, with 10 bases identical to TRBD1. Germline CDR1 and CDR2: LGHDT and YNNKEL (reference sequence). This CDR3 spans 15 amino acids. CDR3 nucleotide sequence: TGTGCCAGCAGCCAAGAACTGGTTAAGGGACAGGGGACGCATTTT. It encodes CASSQELVKGQGTHF.

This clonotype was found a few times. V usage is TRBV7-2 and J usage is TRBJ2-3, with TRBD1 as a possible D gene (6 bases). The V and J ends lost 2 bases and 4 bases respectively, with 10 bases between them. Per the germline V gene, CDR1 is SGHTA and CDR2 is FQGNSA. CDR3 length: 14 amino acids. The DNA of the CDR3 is TGTGCCAGCAGCTTATCGTGGGGGCCAGATACGCAGTATTTT. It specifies CASSLSWGPDTQYF.

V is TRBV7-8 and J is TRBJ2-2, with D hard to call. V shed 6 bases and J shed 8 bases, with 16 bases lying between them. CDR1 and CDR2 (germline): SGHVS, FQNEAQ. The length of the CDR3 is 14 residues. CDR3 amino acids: CASSPTVGFGELFF. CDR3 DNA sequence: TGTGCCAGCAGTCCAACCGTCGGGTTTGGGGAGCTGTTTTTT. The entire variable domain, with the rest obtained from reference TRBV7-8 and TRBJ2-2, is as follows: GAGVSQSPRYKVAKRGQDVALRCDPISGHVSLFWYQQALGQGPEFLTYFQNEAQLDKSGLPSDRFFAERPEGSVSTLKIQRTQQEDSAVYLCASSPTVGFGELFFGEGSRLTVL.

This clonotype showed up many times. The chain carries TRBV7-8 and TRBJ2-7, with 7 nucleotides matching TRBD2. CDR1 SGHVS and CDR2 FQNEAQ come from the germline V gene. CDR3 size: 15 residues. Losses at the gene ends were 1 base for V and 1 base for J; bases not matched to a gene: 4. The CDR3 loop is CASSLGDGGSYEQYF. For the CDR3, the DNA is TGTGCCAGCAGCTTAGGGGACGGGGGGTCCTACGAGCAGTACTTC. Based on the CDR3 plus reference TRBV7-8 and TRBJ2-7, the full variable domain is GAGVSQSPRYKVAKRGQDVALRCDPISGHVSLFWYQQALGQGPEFLTYFQNEAQLDKSGLPSDRFFAERPEGSVSTLKIQRTQQEDSAVYLCASSLGDGGSYEQYFGPGTRLTVT.

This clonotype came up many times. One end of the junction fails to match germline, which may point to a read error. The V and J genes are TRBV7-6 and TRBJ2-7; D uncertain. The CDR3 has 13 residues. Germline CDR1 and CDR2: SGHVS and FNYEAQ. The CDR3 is CASSSMPDALLDF. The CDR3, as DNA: TGTGCCAGCAGCTCGATGCCGGACGCCCTCTTGGACTTC.

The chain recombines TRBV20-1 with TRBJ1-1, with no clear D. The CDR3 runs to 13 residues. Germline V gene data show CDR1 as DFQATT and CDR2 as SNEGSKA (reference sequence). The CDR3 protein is CTGSDQTNTEAFF. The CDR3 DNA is TGCACCGGAAGCGACCAGACTAACACTGAAGCTTTCTTT.

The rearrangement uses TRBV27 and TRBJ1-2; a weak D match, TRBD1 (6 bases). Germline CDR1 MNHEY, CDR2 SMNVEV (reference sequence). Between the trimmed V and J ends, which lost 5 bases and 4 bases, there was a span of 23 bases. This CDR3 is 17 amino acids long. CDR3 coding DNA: TGTGCCAGCAGTCCGCGCCGGGGGCCGGGCCGGGCCTATGGCTACACCTTC. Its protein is CASSPRRGPGRAYGYTF.

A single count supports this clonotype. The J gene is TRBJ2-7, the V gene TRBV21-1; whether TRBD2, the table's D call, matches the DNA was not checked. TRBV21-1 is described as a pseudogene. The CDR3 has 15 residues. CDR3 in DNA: TGTGCCAGCAGCACGGTAGCGGGAGGGCCTTACGAGCAGTACTTC. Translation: CASSTVAGGPYEQYF.

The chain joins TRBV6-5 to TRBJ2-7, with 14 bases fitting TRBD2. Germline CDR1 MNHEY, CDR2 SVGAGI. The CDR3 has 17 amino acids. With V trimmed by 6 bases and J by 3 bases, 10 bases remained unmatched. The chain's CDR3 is CASRHGTSGRLVYEQYF. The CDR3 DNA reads TGTGCCAGCAGACACGGGACTAGCGGGAGACTAGTCTACGAGCAGTACTTC.

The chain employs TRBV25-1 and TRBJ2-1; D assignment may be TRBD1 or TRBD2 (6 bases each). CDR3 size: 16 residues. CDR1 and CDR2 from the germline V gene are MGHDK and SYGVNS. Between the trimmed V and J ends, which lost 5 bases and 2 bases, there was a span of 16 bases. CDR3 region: CASSSSGGLTYNEQFF. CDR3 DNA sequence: TGTGCCAGCAGTTCTAGTGGGGGGCTCACCTACAATGAGCAGTTCTTC.

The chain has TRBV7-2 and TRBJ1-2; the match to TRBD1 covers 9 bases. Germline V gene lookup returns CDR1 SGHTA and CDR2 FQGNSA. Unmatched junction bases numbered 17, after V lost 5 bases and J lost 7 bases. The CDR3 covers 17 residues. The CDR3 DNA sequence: TGTGCCAGCAGCCGGGAACCTACCGGGACAGGGTCGTTTGGCTACACCTTC. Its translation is CASSREPTGTGSFGYTF.